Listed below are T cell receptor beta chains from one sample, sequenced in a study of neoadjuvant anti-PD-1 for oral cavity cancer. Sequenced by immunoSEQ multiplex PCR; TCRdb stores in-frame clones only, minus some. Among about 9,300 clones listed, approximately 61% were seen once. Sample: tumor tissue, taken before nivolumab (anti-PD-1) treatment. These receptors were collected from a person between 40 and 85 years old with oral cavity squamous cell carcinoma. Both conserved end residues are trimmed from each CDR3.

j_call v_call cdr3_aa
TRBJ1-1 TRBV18 ASSPPHGGTEAF
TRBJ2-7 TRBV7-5 ARSLLQRNEQY
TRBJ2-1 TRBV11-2 ASSSRDRGAYNEQF
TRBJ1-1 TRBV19 ASSIEGRGAF
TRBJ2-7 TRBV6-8 ASSSDPTGPYEQY
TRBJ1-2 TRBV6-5 ASSYDSNYGYT
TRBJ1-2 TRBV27 ASSLQGAGGYGYT
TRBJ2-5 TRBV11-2 ASSLVSETQY
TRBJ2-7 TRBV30 AWSARTTYEQY
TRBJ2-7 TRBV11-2 ASSVGTASYEQY
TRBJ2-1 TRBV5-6 ASSFVLAGESGNEQF
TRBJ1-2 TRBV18 ASYPQGERYGYT
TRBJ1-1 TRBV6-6 ASRLQERGTEAF
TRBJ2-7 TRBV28 ASSKHPGTLYEQY
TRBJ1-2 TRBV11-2 ASSSHSPRDGGYT